This T cell receptor beta chain derives from a study of shared clonotypes between healthy human individuals. Study results and caveats: Clonotype sharing among donors was thought likely to change with sequencing depth.

For genomic DNA, unsorted samples relied on around 93 million PBMCs. CDR1 is SGHRS, CDR2 YFSETQ, per germline. The CDR3 covers 15 residues. Trimming took 4 bases from V and 6 from J; bases not matched to a gene: 7. Assay execution took place at the deep level. The quantity of DNA used in unsorted PBMC replicate PCRs was approximately 270 ng, corresponding to 25,000 to 35,000 T cell genomes. Profiling relied on immunoSEQ multiplex PCR, and the TCRdb table lists in-frame clones only, not all of them. The sample records approximately 440,000 clones, about 74% being singletons. On this clone: What it binds is not known.

V usage is TRBV5-1 and J usage is TRBJ2-1, with 10 bases that match TRBD2. The receptor comes from a woman between 40 and 50 years old in good health. Some clones in this sample may be carry-over from other donors' samples. Sequencing was performed on PBMCs. CDR3 amino acids: CASSPLAGGANEQFF. The CDR3 region has the DNA TGCGCCAGCAGCCCTTTAGCGGGAGGTGCCAATGAGCAGTTCTTC.